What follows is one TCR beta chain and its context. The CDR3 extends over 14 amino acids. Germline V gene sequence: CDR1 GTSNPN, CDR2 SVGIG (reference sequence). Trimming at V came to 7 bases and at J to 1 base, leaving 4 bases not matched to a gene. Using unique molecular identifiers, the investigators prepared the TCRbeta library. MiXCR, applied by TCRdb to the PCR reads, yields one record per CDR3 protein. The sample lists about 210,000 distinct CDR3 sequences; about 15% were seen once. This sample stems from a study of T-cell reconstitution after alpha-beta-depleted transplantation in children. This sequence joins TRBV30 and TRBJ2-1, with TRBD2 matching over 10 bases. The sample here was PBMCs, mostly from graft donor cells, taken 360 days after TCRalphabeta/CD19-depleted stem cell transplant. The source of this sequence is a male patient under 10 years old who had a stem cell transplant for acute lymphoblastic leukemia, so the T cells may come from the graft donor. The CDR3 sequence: CASSGGASYNEQFF. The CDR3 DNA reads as TGTGCCTCAAGCGGGGGGGCGTCCTACAATGAGCAGTTCTTC.